In this sample, the clone carrying this T cell receptor beta chain turned up once. Its matching antigen is unknown. The entry originates in a study of graft-versus-host responses after intestinal transplantation. The wider study: Among the recipients, all got anti-thymocyte globulin induction and then tacrolimus and steroids for around three years.

TCRdb's table, derived via immunoSEQ multiplex PCR, lists solely in-frame clones and lacks some. The data hold 60,000 to 80,000 clones, with around 90% observed a single time. Germline CDR1 and CDR2: SGHNT and YENEEA. The CDR3 covers 15 residues. The V and J ends lost 0 bases and 8 bases, in that order; junction bases with no gene match: 7. The sample in question was unstimulated CD8+ T cells sorted from spleen or lymph node cells, obtained before intestinal transplant. This TCR was recovered from a human donor who received an intestinal transplant. This sequence joins TRBV11-3 and TRBJ2-1; 7 nucleotides line up with TRBD1. The CDR3, as DNA: TGTGCCAGCAGCTTAGAAGGACAGGCCAACGATGAGCAGTTCTTC. Amino acids: CASSLEGQANDEQFF.